This TCR beta chain was recovered during a study of OX40 agonist ivuxolimab in advanced cancers. Describing the broader study: The costimulatory receptor OX40 (CD134) was targeted by ivuxolimab, a fully human IgG2 agonistic monoclonal antibody. The paper reports the monotherapy dose-escalation portion (N of about 56 patients) of the phase I ivuxolimab trial. Of the approximately 54 patients in dose escalation, some 20 had hepatocellular carcinoma, roughly 15 had melanoma, 9 had renal cell carcinoma and 9 had head and neck cancer. Partial responses occurred in three dose-escalation patients: two with cutaneous melanoma and one with hepatocellular carcinoma. Prior anti-PD-1, anti-PD-L1 or anti-CTLA-4 therapy was permitted, and checkpoint inhibitors had been received by 30% to 40% of dose-escalation patients. The purpose of peripheral TCRbeta sequencing was to test whether ivuxolimab changed TCR sequence diversity and led to clonal T-cell expansion. Intravenous ivuxolimab was administered to patients every 2 weeks at six dose levels: 0.01, 0.1, 0.3, 1.5, 3 and 10 mg/kg. In the dose-escalation cohort, more than 80% of patients were male, and the mean age was roughly 60 years with a range of roughly 20 to 79.

Study-level results and caveats: At doses from 0.1 to 3.0 mg/kg, clonal expansion was seen in both CD4+ and CD8+ blood T cells between baseline and week 6. Low levels of normalized T-cell clonal expansion were also seen in some nonresponding patients. In the 0.1-3.0 mg/kg groups, partial responders were among the patients with the lowest normalized peripheral clonal expansion, particularly in CD8+ T cells. After ivuxolimab, CD8+ T cells had more expanded clones than CD4+ T cells on average. The antigen specificity of the peripheral T cells that underwent clonal expansion was not determined.

Taken from the germline V gene (reference sequence), the CDR1 and CDR2 loops are MNHEY and SMNVEV. Trimming costs V 5 bases and J 1 base, and their ends lie 11 bases apart. The CDR3 contains 14 residues, cysteine and phenylalanine counted. CDR3 DNA only is kept here, 42 bases in frame from base 1. To sequence the TCRbeta CDR3 region, genomic DNA was isolated from the sorted cells. TCRbeta CDR3 regions were sequenced using the immunoSEQ Assay. TCRdb stores this immuneACCESS table with in-frame sequences only. Part of the clones is absent; in the studies checked, under half of the shortfall reflects unresolved V genes, and no reason is known for the rest. This sample gives some 31,000 clones in total; 80% to 95% of them show up just once. The top ten clonotypes cover less than 9.5% of the sample. This clone occurred a few times. Its antigen is unknown. Qualities for individual bases were not recorded, and no much larger clone is one base off.

The trial excluded patients who had a history of autoimmune disease or were on systemic immunosuppression. Peripheral blood for TCR sequencing was collected from all dose cohorts at baseline, on cycle 4 day 1, and on cycle 7 day 1. The samples were drawn from a first-in-human, open-label, multicenter phase I dose-escalation trial of ivuxolimab. Adults with locally advanced or metastatic melanoma, renal cell, hepatocellular, or head and neck squamous cell carcinoma were enrolled in the trial. Before TCR sequencing, CD4+ T cells and CD8+ T cells were sorted from peripheral blood as separate populations.

The chain couples TRBV27 to TRBJ1-2, with TRBD1 perhaps the D gene, on 6 matching bases. The TCR comes from an adult with an advanced solid tumor such as melanoma, head and neck, liver or kidney cancer. Sequencing was performed on CD4+ or CD8+ T cells sorted from blood, taken in a trial of the OX40 agonist ivuxolimab. The base sequence is TGTGCCAGCAGTCCCACAGGGATTAACTATGGCTACACCTTC. The translation is CASSPTGINYGYTF.